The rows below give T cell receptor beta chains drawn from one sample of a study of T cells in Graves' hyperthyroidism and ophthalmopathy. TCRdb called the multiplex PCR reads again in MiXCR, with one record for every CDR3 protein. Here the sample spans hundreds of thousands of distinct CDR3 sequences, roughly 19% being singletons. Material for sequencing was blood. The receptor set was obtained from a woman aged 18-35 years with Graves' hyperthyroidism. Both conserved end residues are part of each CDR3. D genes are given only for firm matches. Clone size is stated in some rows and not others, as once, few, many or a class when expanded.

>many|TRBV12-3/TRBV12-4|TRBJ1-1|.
TGTGCCAGCAGTGAACGGTCCACAGGGAAGGAAGCTTTCTTT
CASSERSTGKEAFF
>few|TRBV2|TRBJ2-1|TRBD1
TGTGCCAGCAATTTCCGACAGGGGGATGAGCAGTTCTTC
CASNFRQGDEQFF
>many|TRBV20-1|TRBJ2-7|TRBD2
TGCAGTGCTAGAGACTCTAGCGGGGGCACCTACGAGCAGTACTTC
CSARDSSGGTYEQYF
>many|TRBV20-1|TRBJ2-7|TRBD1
TGCAGTGCTGACGACAGGGTTCCCTACGAGCAGTACTTC
CSADDRVPYEQYF
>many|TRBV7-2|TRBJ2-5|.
TGTGCCAGCAGCTTTACCGGGACAAACCAAGAGACCCAGTACTTC
CASSFTGTNQETQYF
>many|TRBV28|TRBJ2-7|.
TGTGCCAGCAGCCGGGACATCTACGAGCAGTACTTC
CASSRDIYEQYF
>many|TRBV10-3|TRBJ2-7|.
TGTGCCATCAGTGAGGCCCTGGATTCCTACGAGCAGTACTTC
CAISEALDSYEQYF
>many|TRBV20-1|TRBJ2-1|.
TGCAGTGCTAGATGGGGTCGGGCTCACAATGAGCAGTTCTTC
CSARWGRAHNEQFF
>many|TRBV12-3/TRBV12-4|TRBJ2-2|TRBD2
TGTGCCAGCAGTTTACTAGCGGGCGGGGAGCTGTTTTTT
CASSLLAGGELFF
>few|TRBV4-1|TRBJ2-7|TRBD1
TGCGCCAGCAGCCAGGATACAGGGGCCATCTCCTACGAGCAGTACTTC
CASSQDTGAISYEQYF
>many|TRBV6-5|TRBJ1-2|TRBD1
TGTGCCGCTCACAGGGGGCTGAACTATGGCTACACCTTC
CAAHRGLNYGYTF
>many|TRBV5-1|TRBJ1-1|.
TGCGCCAGCAGCTTGGGTGATCCGTTACGAAGCAGGGTAAAAAACACTGAAGCTTTCTTT
CASSLGDPLRSRVKNTEAFF
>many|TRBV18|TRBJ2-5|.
TGTGCCAGCTCACCATACACGTCCTTAGTAGGGACCCAGTACTTC
CASSPYTSLVGTQYF
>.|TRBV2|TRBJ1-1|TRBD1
TGTGCCAGCAAAGACAGGGGGAACACTGAAGCTTTCTTT
CASKDRGNTEAFF
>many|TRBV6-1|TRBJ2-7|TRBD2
TGTGCCAGCAGTGAAAGCGGGGGGACCTCCTACGAGCAGTACTTC
CASSESGGTSYEQYF
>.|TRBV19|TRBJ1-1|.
TGTGCCAGTAGTATGGATGAAGCTTTCTTT
CASSMDEAFF
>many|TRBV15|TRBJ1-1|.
TGTGCCACCAGCAGAGACCGACGAGGGGACGGTGAAGCTTTCTTT
CATSRDRRGDGEAFF
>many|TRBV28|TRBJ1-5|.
TGTGCCAGCAGAGAAGGGGACCAGCCCCAGCATTTT
CASREGDQPQHF
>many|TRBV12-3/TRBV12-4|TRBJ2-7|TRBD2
TGTGCCAGCAGTCGGACTAGCGGGTACGAGCAGTACTTC
CASSRTSGYEQYF
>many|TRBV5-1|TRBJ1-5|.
TGCGCCAGCAGCTTAAGCGGGTCCAGCCAGCCCCAGCATTTT
CASSLSGSSQPQHF
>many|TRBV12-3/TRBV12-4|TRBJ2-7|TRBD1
TGTGCCAGCGGAACGAGTCCAGGGGGCTACGAGCAGTACTTC
CASGTSPGGYEQYF
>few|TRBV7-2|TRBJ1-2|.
TGTGCCAGCACCTTATCACTTGACATGAACTATGGCTACACCTTC
CASTLSLDMNYGYTF
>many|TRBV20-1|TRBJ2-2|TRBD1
TGCAGTGCTAGGAGGGACAGGGGTACCGGGGAGCTGTTTTTT
CSARRDRGTGELFF
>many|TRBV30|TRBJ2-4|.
TGTGCCTGGAGAGGAAAGGGTGAAGCCAAAAACATTCAGTACTTC
CAWRGKGEAKNIQYF
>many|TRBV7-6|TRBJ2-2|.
TGTGCCAGCAGCTTAGCGGGGACACATGGGACCGGGGAGCTGTTTTTT
CASSLAGTHGTGELFF
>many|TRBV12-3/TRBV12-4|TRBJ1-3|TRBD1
TGTGCCTATGGGACAGGGGCTGGAAACACCATATATTTT
CAYGTGAGNTIYF
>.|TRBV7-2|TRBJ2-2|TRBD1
TGTGCCAGCAGTTTACAGGGGGCACGGACCGGGGAGCTGTTTTTT
CASSLQGARTGELFF
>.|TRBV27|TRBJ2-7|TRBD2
TGTGCCAGCAGTTCCAACGGCGGGAGGTGGTACGAGCAGTACTTC
CASSSNGGRWYEQYF
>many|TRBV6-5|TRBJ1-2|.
TGTGCCAGCAGTTACCAATCCGACAGGCGCTATGGCTACACCTTC
CASSYQSDRRYGYTF
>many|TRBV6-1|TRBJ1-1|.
TGTGCCAGCAGCCCTATTTCGAACACTGAAGCTTTCTTT
CASSPISNTEAFF
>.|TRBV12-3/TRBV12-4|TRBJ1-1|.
TGTGCCAGCAGCCCCGGCCCCTCGGGGAACACTGAAGCTTTCTTT
CASSPGPSGNTEAFF
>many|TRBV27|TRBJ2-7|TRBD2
TGTGCCAGCAGACCCGGACTAGCGGGAGCCTACGAGCAGTACTTC
CASRPGLAGAYEQYF